Below, 22 T cell receptor beta chains from the same sample are listed, as sequenced in a study of breast tumors, draining lymph nodes, adjacent tissues. TCRdb called the multiplex PCR reads again in MiXCR, with one record for every CDR3 protein. The sample has roughly 100,000 distinct CDR3 sequences, less than 40% seen once. The lymph nodes were axillary draining lymph nodes from breast cancer patients. Specimen: axillary lymph node tissue. These receptors all come from a female donor with breast cancer. Some clones in this sample may be carry-over from other donors' samples.

This clonotype showed up many times. J is TRBJ1-5 and V is TRBV5-1, with TRBD1 identical over 9 bases. The junction had 8 bases not matched to a gene; V was cut back by 4 bases and J by 6 bases. The CDR3 has 15 amino acids. Germline-derived CDR1 and CDR2 are SGHRS and YFSETQ. This CDR3 reads CASSLGQGGTQPQHF. The CDR3 nucleotides read TGCGCCAGCAGCCTGGGACAGGGTGGAACTCAGCCCCAGCATTTT.

The chain combines TRBV19 with TRBJ1-1, with a weak D call TRBD1 (6 bases). Trimming pared 5 bases from V and 7 bases from J, leaving 17 bases between. There are 14 residues in the CDR3. CDR1 and CDR2 (germline): LNHDA, SQIVND (reference sequence). CDR3 in amino acids: CASSSPGGTFEAFF. CDR3 DNA: TGTGCCAGTAGTTCCCCGGGGGGCACATTTGAAGCTTTCTTT. Supplemented by reference TRBV19 and TRBJ1-1, the full variable domain reads DGGITQSPKYLFRKEGQNVTLSCEQNLNHDAMYWYRQDPGQGLRLIYYSQIVNDFQKGDIAEGYSVSREKKESFPLTVTSAQKNPTAFYLCASSSPGGTFEAFFGQGTRLTVV.

This clonotype was seen many times. The chain carries TRBV10-3 and TRBJ2-3; 7 positions match TRBD1. Germline-derived CDR1 and CDR2 are ENHRY and SYGVKD. The CDR3 totals 12 residues. The V and J ends lost 11 bases and 10 bases, in that order; junction bases with no gene match: 12. The CDR3 protein is CAAPVDRDPQYF. CDR3 nucleotides: TGTGCCGCACCAGTCGACAGGGATCCGCAGTATTTT.

This clonotype was seen at least ten times. The V call is TRBV5-4, the J call TRBJ2-7, with 12 bases identical to TRBD2. Germline-derived CDR1 and CDR2 are SGHNT and YYREEE (reference sequence). This CDR3 spans 18 amino acids. Trimming cost V 3 bases and J 0 bases; bases outside gene matches: 10. The CDR3 region is CASSSDGTSGSLSYEQYF. In nucleotides, the CDR3 is TGTGCCAGCAGCTCGGACGGGACTAGCGGGTCCCTCTCCTACGAGCAGTACTTC. The variable domain in full, completed from reference TRBV5-4 and TRBJ2-7, reads ETGVTQSPTHLIKTRGQQVTLRCSSQSGHNTVSWYQQALGQGPQFIFQYYREEENGRGNFPPRFSGLQFPNYSSELNVNALELDDSALYLCASSSDGTSGSLSYEQYFGPGTRLTVT.

This clonotype was picked up many times. The rearrangement links TRBV27 to TRBJ2-5; the D is unclear. V was cut by 5 bases and J by 5 bases, with 15 bases left in between. The CDR3 covers 14 residues. Germline V gene data show CDR1 as MNHEY and CDR2 as SMNVEV (reference sequence). Here the CDR3 DNA reads TGTGCCAGCAGTCCTCTGCGGAATGTGGAGACCCAGTACTTC. It codes for CASSPLRNVETQYF.

In its sample, this clonotype was seen once. The V and J genes are TRBV7-9 and TRBJ2-5; TRBD1 matches 7 bases. V shed 6 bases, J shed 4 bases, and the junction held 5 bases outside the gene matches. The CDR3 covers 13 residues. Germline values: CDR1 SEHNR, CDR2 FQNEAQ (reference sequence). The CDR3 nucleotides are TGTGCCAGCAGTCAAGGGGGCTTAGAGACCCAGTACTTC. Protein: CASSQGGLETQYF.

This clonotype was observed many times. V usage is TRBV7-2 and J usage is TRBJ2-3, with TRBD2 matching over 8 bases. The CDR3 is made up of 14 amino acids. V lost 4 bases and J lost 3; bases outside the gene matches: 3. Germline V gene data show CDR1 as SGHTA and CDR2 as FQGNSA. The CDR3 bases are TGTGCCAGCAGCTCCGGACTAGCAACAGATACGCAGTATTTT. This codes for CASSSGLATDTQYF.

This clonotype was picked up many times. V is TRBV4-3 and J is TRBJ1-3, with D unresolved. Germline CDR1 and CDR2: LGHNA and YSLEER. The CDR3 runs to 12 residues. Trimming left V 0 bases short and J 7 bases short, with 4 bases between. The CDR3 region is CASSQDLNTIYF. DNA for the CDR3: TGCGCCAGCAGCCAAGATCTCAACACCATATATTTT.

This clonotype came up a few times. The chain has TRBV14 and TRBJ1-1, with D possibly being TRBD1 (6 bases). Germline V gene sequence: CDR1 SGHDN, CDR2 FVKESK. V dropped 1 base and J dropped 8 bases, with 17 bases sitting between them. The CDR3 runs to 15 residues. CDR3 nucleotide sequence: TGTGCCAGCAGCCAAGTCGTGGGGGCGCATGGGGAAGCTTTCTTT. Its translation is CASSQVVGAHGEAFF.

A remark on this clonotype: Since a much larger clone is just one base distant, this may be a read error. This rearrangement joins TRBV6-1 to TRBJ1-5; D ambiguous. CDR1 and CDR2 (germline): MNHNS, SASEGT. Trimming removed 4 bases from V and 2 bases from J, with 9 bases in between. The CDR3 extends over 14 amino acids. The CDR3 here is CASSGSAGNQPQHF. Here the CDR3 DNA reads TGTGCCAGCAGTGGGTCGGCAGGCAATCAGCCCCAGCATTTT.

As for this clonotype: One end of the junction does not line up with germline, which may come from a read error. The V gene is TRBV9, the J gene TRBJ2-3; D is perhaps TRBD2 (5 bases). Germline CDR1 reads SGDLS; CDR2 reads YYNGEE. The CDR3 contains 15 residues. CDR3 sequence reads: CASSYGLASTDTPYF. The CDR3 coding sequence is TGTGCCAGCAGCTACGGGCTAGCTAGCACAGATACGCCGTATTTT. Complete variable domain (other parts from reference TRBV9 and TRBJ2-3): DSGVTQTPKHLITATGQRVTLRCSPRSGDLSVYWYQQSLDQGLQFLIQYYNGEERAKGNILERFSAQQFPDLHSELNLSSLELGDSALYFCASSYGLASTDTPYFGPGTRLTVL.

This clonotype was seen many times. The V call is TRBV7-9, the J call TRBJ2-1; a weak D match, TRBD1 (6 bases). Germline CDR1 and CDR2: SEHNR and FQNEAQ (reference sequence). V was cut by 3 bases and J by 6 bases, with 18 bases left in between. The CDR3 runs 16 residues. The CDR3, as DNA: TGTGCCAGCAGCTTTCCCGGGACAAGCGGTAGCAATGAGCAGTTCTTC. It specifies CASSFPGTSGSNEQFF.

This clonotype was seen at least ten times. This chain uses TRBV5-8 with TRBJ2-5; TRBD1 agrees at 7 bases. The germline V gene encodes CDR1 SGHTS and CDR2 YDEGEE. The CDR3 has 14 amino acids. After removal of 4 bases from V and 4 bases from J, the junction contained 7 bases not matched to a gene. The CDR3 reads CASSRDREGETQYF. CDR3 nucleotide sequence: TGTGCCAGCAGCCGTGACAGGGAAGGAGAGACCCAGTACTTC.

This clonotype was observed at least ten times. This chain connects TRBV19 to TRBJ2-3, with D perhaps matching TRBD1 or TRBD2 (5 bases each). The germline gives CDR1 LNHDA, CDR2 SQIVND (reference sequence). V lost 3 bases and J 1 base, leaving 14 bases between the germline ends. This CDR3 has 16 residues. The CDR3 sequence is CASSIGATTGTDTQYF. The DNA of the CDR3 is TGTGCCAGTAGTATCGGGGCTACCACTGGCACAGATACGCAGTATTTT.

As for this clonotype: Because the CDR3 is missing its conserved closing phenylalanine or tryptophan, this is likely a read error. The DNA is omitted, as the CDR3 cannot be located on it reliably, and the CDR3 follows TCRdb's listing. The chain uses TRBV27 and TRBJ1-6. Germline lookup yields CDR1 MNHEY and CDR2 SMNVEV (reference sequence). The CDR3 is 8 amino acids long, termini counted. The CDR3 is CASSLLGS.

The V and J genes are TRBV20-1 and TRBJ1-4; 10 bases are shared with TRBD1. CDR1 is DFQATT, CDR2 SNEGSKA, per germline (reference sequence). The CDR3 contains 15 residues. The V gene end was trimmed by 1 base and the J gene end by 7 bases; junction bases not matched to a gene: 6. The DNA for the CDR3 is TGCAGTGCTAGAGTTGGGGGACAGGGGAGTGAAAAACTGTTTTTT. Amino acids: CSARVGGQGSEKLFF.

For the CDR3, the DNA is TGTGCCAGTAGTACACAACCAGGGAACACTGAAGCTTTCTTT. This gives the protein CASSTQPGNTEAFF. The chain uses TRBV19 and TRBJ1-1; no firm D call. V lost 4 bases to trimming and J lost 1 base, with 10 bases between them. Germline lookup yields CDR1 LNHDA and CDR2 SQIVND (reference sequence). The CDR3 spans 14 residues.

This clonotype was detected ten times or more. The chain is built from TRBV5-6 and TRBJ1-5, with D possibly being TRBD1 (6 bases). Trimming took 1 base from V and 5 from J, leaving 13 bases between them. The CDR3 runs 15 residues. Germline V lookup: CDR1 SGHDT, CDR2 YYEEEE. Here the CDR3 reads CASSLTSGADQPQHF. The CDR3 DNA sequence: TGTGCCAGCAGCTTGACGTCGGGGGCAGATCAGCCCCAGCATTTT.

V and J are TRBV19 and TRBJ1-1, with 7 bases aligning to TRBD1. CDR3 length: 14 amino acids. The germline CDR1 and CDR2 sequences are LNHDA and SQIVND (reference sequence). Trimming took 3 bases from V and 6 from J; bases not matched to a gene: 7. The CDR3 DNA is TGTGCCAGTAGTATGGAGGGGGCGTTGGCTGAAGCTTTCTTT. Its protein product is CASSMEGALAEAFF.

This clonotype has only a few counts. This may arise from a read error, as a much more abundant clone is one base away. V gene TRBV9 combines with J gene TRBJ2-1; D unclear. The germline V gene encodes CDR1 SGDLS and CDR2 YYNGEE. CDR3 length: 15 amino acids. CDR3 DNA: TGTGCCAGCAGCGTAGAGTCCTTGGGTGTTAATGAGCCGTTCTTC. It translates to CASSVESLGVNEPFF.

The chain recombines TRBV2 with TRBJ2-1; 7 nucleotides line up with TRBD1. In germline, CDR1 is SNHLY, CDR2 FYNNEI. V trimming: 7 bases; J trimming: 6 bases; junction bases outside the gene matches: 9. The CDR3 is 14 amino acids. This CDR3 reads CASITPGTANEQFF. The CDR3 nucleotides are TGTGCCAGCATCACCCCCGGGACAGCCAATGAGCAGTTCTTC.

Of note for this clonotype: A much larger clone lies one base from this, so it may be a read error. V is TRBV19 and J is TRBJ1-5; D remains unclear. This CDR3 is built from 14 residues. The V gene's germline CDR1 is LNHDA and CDR2 SQIVND (reference sequence). The CDR3 sequence is CASSTGNRNHPQHF. DNA of the CDR3: TGTGCCAGTAGCACGGGGAACAGAAATCATCCCCAGCATTTT.